The 13 T cell receptor beta chains below were found in one sample sequenced in a study of cytomegalovirus exposure and HLA in healthy donors. The PCR ran on 60 Vbeta and 13 Jbeta primers. The protocol was immunoSEQ multiplex PCR, while the TCRdb copy is restricted to in-frame clones and leaves out a portion. This repertoire shows about 120,000 clones, about 76% found once; its top ten account for around 5%. The specimen was PBMCs. Every receptor here comes from a man between 25 and 39 years old in good health and CMV-seropositive.

This chain links TRBV5-1 with TRBJ2-7, with D possibly matching TRBD1 (6 bases). Trimming took off 4 bases at V and 3 bases at J, with 8 bases between the two ends. The germline gives CDR1 SGHRS, CDR2 YFSETQ. The CDR3 runs 12 residues. The CDR3 loop reads CASSETGYEQYF. CDR3 coding DNA: TGCGCCAGCAGCGAGACAGGCTACGAGCAGTACTTC.

The chain recombines TRBV25-1 with TRBJ2-5; 10 nucleotides line up with TRBD1. CDR1 and CDR2 (germline): MGHDK, SYGVNS. V was pared by 4 bases and J by 5 bases, with 7 bases of the junction left unmatched. This CDR3 region has 15 residues. The chain's CDR3 is CASSGDRGRRETQYF. In DNA, the CDR3 is TGTGCCAGCAGTGGGGACAGGGGTCGGAGGGAGACCCAGTACTTC. Variable domain in full (rest from reference TRBV25-1 and TRBJ2-5): EADIYQTPRYLVIGTGKKITLECSQTMGHDKMYWYQQDPGMELHLIHYSYGVNSTEKGDLSSESTVSRIRTEHFPLTLESARPSHTSQYLCASSGDRGRRETQYFGPGTRLLVL.

A word on this clone: At one end, the junction sequence differs from germline, possibly due to a read error. The genes are TRBV7-9 and TRBJ2-7, with 7 bases lining up with TRBD1. The CDR3 runs 12 residues. Germline-derived CDR1 and CDR2 are SEHNR and FQNEAQ (reference sequence). The DNA for the CDR3 is TGTTCCAGCAGCCCAGACAGGGTCGAGCAGTACTTC. Translation: CSSSPDRVEQYF.

The chain joins TRBV5-1 to TRBJ2-7, with 9 bases fitting TRBD1. Germline V CDR1 and CDR2: SGHRS, YFSETQ. V was clipped by 9 bases and J by 3 bases; unmatched bases: 13. The CDR3 contains 15 residues. The CDR3 sequence is CATSREGTGFYEQYF. DNA for the CDR3: TGCGCCACCAGTAGAGAAGGGACAGGGTTCTACGAGCAGTACTTC.

V is TRBV2 and J is TRBJ1-4; D is possibly TRBD1 (5 bases). V lost 6 bases and J 10 bases, leaving 18 bases between the germline ends. This CDR3 has 14 residues. The V gene's germline CDR1 is SNHLY and CDR2 FYNNEI. The CDR3 sequence is CASSPDGTLGKLFF. CDR3 nucleotides: TGTGCCAGCAGCCCCGACGGGACTTTGGGAAAACTGTTTTTT.

This rearrangement joins TRBV19 to TRBJ2-5, with TRBD1 identical over 8 bases. Per germline, CDR1 LNHDA and CDR2 SQIVND (reference sequence). Trimming cost V 5 bases and J 11 bases; bases outside gene matches: 10. This CDR3 has 13 residues. CDR3 DNA sequence: TGTGCCAGTAGTGTGACAGGGGCGGAGAAGCAGTACTTC. Translated: CASSVTGAEKQYF. The variable domain in full, completed from reference TRBV19 and TRBJ2-5, reads DGGITQSPKYLFRKEGQNVTLSCEQNLNHDAMYWYRQDPGQGLRLIYYSQIVNDFQKGDIAEGYSVSREKKESFPLTVTSAQKNPTAFYLCASSVTGAEKQYFGPGTRLLVL.

This chain joins TRBV20-1 and TRBJ2-2; tentatively, D is TRBD2 (6 bases). CDR1 and CDR2 from the germline V gene are DFQATT and SNEGSKA (reference sequence). V was trimmed by 5 bases and J by 7 bases, leaving 8 bases between them. The length of the CDR3 is 11 residues. The DNA for the CDR3 is TGCAGTGCTGGGCGGGGCGGGGAGCTGTTTTTT. The encoded protein is CSAGRGGELFF.

The chain links TRBV7-9 to TRBJ2-5; D possibly corresponds to TRBD2 (5 bases). V lost 5 bases and J 4 bases, leaving 20 bases between the germline ends. The germline gives CDR1 SEHNR, CDR2 FQNEAQ (reference sequence). This CDR3 comprises 16 residues. The CDR3 protein is CASSPVPLVRRETQYF. In DNA form, the CDR3 reads TGTGCCAGCAGCCCGGTCCCACTAGTGAGGCGAGAGACCCAGTACTTC.

V and J are TRBV6-5 and TRBJ1-1, with 7 bases identical to TRBD1. This CDR3 is built from 12 residues. CDR1 and CDR2 from the germline V gene are MNHEY and SVGAGI. Trimming at V came to 6 bases and at J to 5 bases, leaving 3 bases not matched to a gene. CDR3 residues: CASRAGGTEAFF. The CDR3, as DNA: TGTGCCAGCAGAGCAGGGGGGACTGAAGCTTTCTTT.

The V call is TRBV5-1, the J call TRBJ1-1, with 9 bases aligning to TRBD1. The CDR3 sequence is 15 residues long. The junction had 5 bases not matched to a gene; V was cut back by 4 bases and J by 1 base. Per germline, CDR1 SGHRS and CDR2 YFSETQ. CDR3 protein: CASSAGQGPNTEAFF. CDR3 sequence (DNA): TGCGCCAGCAGCGCGGGACAGGGTCCGAACACTGAAGCTTTCTTT.

V gene TRBV6-5 combines with J gene TRBJ1-3, with 8 bases matching TRBD1. In germline, CDR1 is MNHEY, CDR2 SVGAGI. The CDR3 loop spans 15 amino acids. Trimming removed 2 bases from V and 5 bases from J; junction bases left unmatched: 5. The CDR3 coding sequence is TGTGCCAGCAGTTACGTGGCAGGGGGCAGAAACACCATATATTTT. Encoded protein: CASSYVAGGRNTIYF.

This rearrangement joins TRBV10-1 to TRBJ2-7, with D perhaps matching TRBD2 (6 bases). The germline gives CDR1 WNHNN, CDR2 SYGVQD (reference sequence). The length of the CDR3 is 13 residues. With 6 bases removed from V and 12 bases from J, the gap between germline ends came to 21 bases. In DNA, the CDR3 is TGCGCCAGCAGCCCGGGACTCCCCCCCGACGGGTACTTC. This translates into CASSPGLPPDGYF.

The chain recombines TRBV27 with TRBJ1-2; TRBD1 agrees at 12 bases. This CDR3 spans 14 amino acids. The trim removed 8 bases at V and 8 bases at J, leaving 9 bases unmatched. Looked up from germline, CDR1 is MNHEY and CDR2 is SMNVEV (reference sequence). In DNA form, the CDR3 reads TGTGCCAGCGGGGGACAGGGGGCAGGGGGAGGCTACACCTTC. Amino acid sequence: CASGGQGAGGGYTF.